This section outlines one T cell receptor beta chain sequence together with its context. No antigen is known for it. No quality values exist for individual bases; no much larger clone is one base distant. Donors were healthy humans. Library preparation used the immunoSEQ multiplex PCR assay. TCRdb re-hosts the immuneACCESS table, in-frame sequences only. Its copies lack some clones; in the studies checked, an unresolved V gene accounts for under half of them, and the cause for the rest is not known. For this sample there are fewer than 25,000 clones; 91% appear just once. Under 2% of the sample belongs to the ten largest clones. These data come from a study of T cell repertoires and Cas9 in healthy adults (dated 2018 in TCRdb). Regarding the study in general: Within the CD4 and CD8 compartments, SpCas9-reactive T cells were assessed for multi-effector potency, cytotoxicity and lineage determination. The study examined preexisting T cell immunity against the Streptococcus pyogenes Cas9 nuclease (SpCas9) used in CRISPR gene editing.

General findings and caveats noted by the study authors: Proliferation and function of SpCas9-reactive effector T cells were reported to be mitigated in vitro by SpCas9-reactive regulatory T cells.

The source of this sequence is a human donor in good health. Sequencing was performed on CD4+ effector T cells (CD127+, CD25-, CD137-, CD154-) from PBMCs; culture status not recorded.

The CDR3 region reads CASSLGTVYGYTF. In nucleotide form, the sequence is TGTGCCAGCAGTTTGGGGACAGTCTATGGCTACACCTTC. Rearrangement joined TRBV28 to TRBJ1-2; 7 central nucleotides agree with TRBD1. V is pruned by 3 bases and J by 4 bases, leaving 2 bases of the junction without a gene match. Taken from cysteine to phenylalanine, the CDR3 has 13 residues. The kept DNA is CDR3 alone, 39 bases in frame from the first base. In the germline V gene, CDR1 corresponds to MDHEN and CDR2 to SYDVKM.